This entry lists 3 T cell receptor beta chains sequenced from one sample in a study of blood T cell repertoires in COVID-19. Clones were sequenced by immunoSEQ multiplex PCR, and TCRdb holds only the in-frame ones, with some missing. The profile covers some 200,000 clones, with approximately 78% appearing a single time and less than 11% taken by the ten largest. Source material: peripheral blood. These receptors originate from a woman of 80 years or more with acute or convalescent COVID-19.

The chain is built from TRBV30 and TRBJ1-4; 7 bases align to TRBD1. Germline CDR1 GTSNPN, CDR2 SVGIG (reference sequence). This CDR3 spans 18 amino acids. The V segment lost 3 bases and the J segment 5 bases; nucleotides outside the gene matches: 18. The CDR3 coding sequence is TGTGCCTGGAGCGTAACCGGGACAGCCTTCGGAGGGAATGAAAAACTGTTTTTT. Encoded protein: CAWSVTGTAFGGNEKLFF.

This clone has only a few counts. The chain uses TRBV27 and TRBJ1-6, with 10 bases fitting TRBD1. J gave up 11 bases and V 4 bases, and 11 bases lay outside the gene matches. CDR1 and CDR2 from the germline V gene are MNHEY and SMNVEV (reference sequence). There are 16 residues in the CDR3. The CDR3 DNA sequence: TGTGCCAGCAGTTGGCCCTCGGGACAGGGGTGGACACCCCTCCACTTT. This translates into CASSWPSGQGWTPLHF.

The V gene is TRBV19, the J gene TRBJ2-7; tentatively, D is TRBD2 (6 bases). Germline values: CDR1 LNHDA, CDR2 SQIVND (reference sequence). The V and J ends lost 6 bases and 0 bases respectively, with 12 bases between them. The CDR3 has 14 amino acids. Here the CDR3 reads CASSPPGLSYEQYF. In DNA, the CDR3 is TGTGCCAGTAGCCCCCCGGGACTCTCCTACGAGCAGTACTTC. Filled out from reference TRBV19 and TRBJ2-7, the complete variable domain reads DGGITQSPKYLFRKEGQNVTLSCEQNLNHDAMYWYRQDPGQGLRLIYYSQIVNDFQKGDIAEGYSVSREKKESFPLTVTSAQKNPTAFYLCASSPPGLSYEQYFGPGTRLTVT.